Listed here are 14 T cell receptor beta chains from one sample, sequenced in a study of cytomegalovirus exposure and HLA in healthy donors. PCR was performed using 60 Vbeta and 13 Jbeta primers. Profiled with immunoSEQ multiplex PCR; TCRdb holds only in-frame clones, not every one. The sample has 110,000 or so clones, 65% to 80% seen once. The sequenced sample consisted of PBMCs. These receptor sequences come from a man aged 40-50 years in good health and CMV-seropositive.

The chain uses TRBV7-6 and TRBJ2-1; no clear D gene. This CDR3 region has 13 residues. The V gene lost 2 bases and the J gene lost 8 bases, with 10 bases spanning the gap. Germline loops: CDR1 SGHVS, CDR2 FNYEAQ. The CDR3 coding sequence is TGTGCCAGCAGCTTACAGGAAGGCGATGAGCAGTTCTTC. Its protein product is CASSLQEGDEQFF.

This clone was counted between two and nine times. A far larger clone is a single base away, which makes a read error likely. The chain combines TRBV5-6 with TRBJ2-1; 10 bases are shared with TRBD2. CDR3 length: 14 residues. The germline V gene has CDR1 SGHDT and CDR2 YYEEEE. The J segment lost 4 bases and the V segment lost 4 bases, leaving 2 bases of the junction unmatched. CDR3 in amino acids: CASSPSGGYNEQFF. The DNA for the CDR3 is TGTGCCAGCAGCCCTAGCGGGGGTTACAATGAGCAGTTCTTC.

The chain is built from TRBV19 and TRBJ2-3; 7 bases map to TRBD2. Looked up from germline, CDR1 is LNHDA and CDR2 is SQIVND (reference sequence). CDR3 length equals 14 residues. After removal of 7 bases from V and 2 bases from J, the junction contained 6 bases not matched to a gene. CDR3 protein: CASTGTIHTDTQYF. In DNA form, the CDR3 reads TGTGCCAGTACTGGGACTATACACACAGATACGCAGTATTTT.

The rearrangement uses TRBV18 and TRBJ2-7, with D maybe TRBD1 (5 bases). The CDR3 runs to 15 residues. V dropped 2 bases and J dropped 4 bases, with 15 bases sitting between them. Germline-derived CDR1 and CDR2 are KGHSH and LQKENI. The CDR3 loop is CASSPSKGLRYEQYF. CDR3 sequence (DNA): TGTGCCAGCTCACCATCTAAGGGGCTCCGGTACGAGCAGTACTTC.

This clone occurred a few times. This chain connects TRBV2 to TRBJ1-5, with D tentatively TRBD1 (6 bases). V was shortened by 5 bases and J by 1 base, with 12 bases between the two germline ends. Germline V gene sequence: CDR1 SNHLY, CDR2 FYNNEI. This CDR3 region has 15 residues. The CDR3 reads CASSLTGWSNQPQHF. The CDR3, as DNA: TGTGCCAGCAGTCTTACAGGGTGGAGCAATCAGCCCCAGCATTTT.

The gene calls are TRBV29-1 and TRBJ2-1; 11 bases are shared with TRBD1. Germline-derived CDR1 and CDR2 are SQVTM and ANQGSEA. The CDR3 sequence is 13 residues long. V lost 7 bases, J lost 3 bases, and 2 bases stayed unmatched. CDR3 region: CSAGTGGYNEQFF. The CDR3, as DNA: TGCAGCGCTGGGACAGGGGGCTACAATGAGCAGTTCTTC.

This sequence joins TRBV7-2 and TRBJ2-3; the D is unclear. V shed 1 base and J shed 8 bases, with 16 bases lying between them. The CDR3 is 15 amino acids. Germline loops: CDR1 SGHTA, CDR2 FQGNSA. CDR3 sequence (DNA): TGTGCCAGCAGCTTAGTGGTAGTGGGCCCAGCTACGCAGTATTTT. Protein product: CASSLVVVGPATQYF.

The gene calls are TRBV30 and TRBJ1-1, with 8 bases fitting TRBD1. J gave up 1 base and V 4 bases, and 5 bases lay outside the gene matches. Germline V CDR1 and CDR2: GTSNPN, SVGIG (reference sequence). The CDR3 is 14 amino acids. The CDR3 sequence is CAWTGGTGNTEAFF. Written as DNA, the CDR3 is TGTGCCTGGACCGGCGGGACAGGGAACACTGAAGCTTTCTTT.

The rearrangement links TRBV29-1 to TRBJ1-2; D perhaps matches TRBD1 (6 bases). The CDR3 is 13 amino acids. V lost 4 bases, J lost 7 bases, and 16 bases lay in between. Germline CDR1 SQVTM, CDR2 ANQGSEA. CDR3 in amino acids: CSVVFYRVGGYTF. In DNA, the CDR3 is TGCAGCGTTGTTTTCTACAGGGTTGGTGGCTACACCTTC.

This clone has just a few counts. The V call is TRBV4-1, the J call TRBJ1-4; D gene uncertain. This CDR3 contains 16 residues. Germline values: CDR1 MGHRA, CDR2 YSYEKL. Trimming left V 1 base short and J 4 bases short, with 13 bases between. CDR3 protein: CASSQVGAEVNEKLFF. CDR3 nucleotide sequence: TGCGCCAGCAGCCAAGTCGGTGCAGAGGTTAATGAAAAACTGTTTTTT.

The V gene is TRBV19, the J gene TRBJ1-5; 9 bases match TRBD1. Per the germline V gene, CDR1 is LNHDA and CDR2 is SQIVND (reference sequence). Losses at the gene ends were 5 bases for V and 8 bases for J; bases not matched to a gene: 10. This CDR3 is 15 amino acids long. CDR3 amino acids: CASSLAGTGSKPQHF. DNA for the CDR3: TGTGCCAGTAGTTTAGCCGGGACAGGGTCCAAGCCCCAGCATTTT.

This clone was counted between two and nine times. The CDR3 nucleotides read TGTGCCAGCAGCCCCCGGGGGGCGTACCAAGAGACCCAGTACTTC. It encodes CASSPRGAYQETQYF. The genes are TRBV7-9 and TRBJ2-5; TRBD2 might be the D (7 bases). The CDR3 contains 15 residues. The germline gives CDR1 SEHNR, CDR2 FQNEAQ (reference sequence). Trimming removed 5 bases from V and 0 bases from J, with 13 bases in between.

CDR3 sequence: CASSRAGGSYEQYF. For the CDR3, the DNA is TGCGCCAGCAGCCGCGCGGGGGGGTCCTACGAGCAGTACTTC. The chain uses TRBV4-1 and TRBJ2-7, with TRBD2 matching 9 bases. Trimming took 4 bases from V and 1 from J; bases not matched to a gene: 2. CDR3 size: 14 residues. Germline loops: CDR1 MGHRA, CDR2 YSYEKL.

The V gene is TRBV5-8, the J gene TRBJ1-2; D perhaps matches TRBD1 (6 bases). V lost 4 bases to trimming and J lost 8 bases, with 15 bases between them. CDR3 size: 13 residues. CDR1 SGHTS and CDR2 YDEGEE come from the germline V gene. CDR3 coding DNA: TGTGCCAGCAGCCCTTACAGGGCTCTCGGCTACACCTTC. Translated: CASSPYRALGYTF.